This T cell receptor (beta chain) was captured by sequencing in a study of control samples from healthy donors and cancer patients. With 1 base removed from V and 0 bases from J, the gap between germline ends came to 7 bases. In germline, CDR1 is SGHVS, CDR2 FQNEAQ. The CDR3 is 15 residues long. Method: immunoSEQ multiplex PCR; TCRdb's copy keeps in-frame clones and lacks some. This table holds 200,000 to 250,000 clones, just under 95% found once. This receptor was obtained from a man aged 50-60 years in good health. V is TRBV7-8 and J is TRBJ1-5; D gene unclear. The specimen was blood. Here the CDR3 DNA reads TGTGCCAGCAGCTTAGACAGTTATAGCAATCAGCCCCAGCATTTT. It is translated as CASSLDSYSNQPQHF.